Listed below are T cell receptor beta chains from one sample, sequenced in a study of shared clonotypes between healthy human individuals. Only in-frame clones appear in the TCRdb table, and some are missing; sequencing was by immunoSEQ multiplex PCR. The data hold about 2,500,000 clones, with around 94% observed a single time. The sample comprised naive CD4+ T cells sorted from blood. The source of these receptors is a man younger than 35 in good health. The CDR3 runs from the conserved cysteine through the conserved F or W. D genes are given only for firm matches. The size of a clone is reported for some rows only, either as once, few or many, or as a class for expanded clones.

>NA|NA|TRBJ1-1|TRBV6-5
CASSYPRAKDTEAFF
TGTGCCAGCAGTTACCCCCGGGCGAAGGACACTGAAGCTTTCTTT
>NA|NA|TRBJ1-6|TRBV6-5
CASRHPERNSPLHF
TGTGCCAGCAGACACCCGGAGAGAAATTCACCCCTCCACTTT
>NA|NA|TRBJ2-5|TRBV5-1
CASSLGGGETQYF
TGCGCCAGCAGCTTAGGAGGGGGAGAGACCCAGTACTTC
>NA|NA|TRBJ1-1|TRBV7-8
CASSDGGVGSAEAFF
TGTGCCAGCAGCGACGGGGGGGTAGGGAGCGCTGAAGCTTTCTTT
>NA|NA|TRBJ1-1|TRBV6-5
CASSYSRDGVGEAFF
TGTGCCAGCAGTTACTCACGGGACGGAGTAGGTGAAGCTTTCTTT
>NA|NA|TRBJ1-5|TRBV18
CASSPSGNQPQHF
TGTGCCAGCTCACCTTCAGGGAATCAGCCCCAGCATTTT
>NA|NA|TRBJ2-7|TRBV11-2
CASSLVTASYEQYF
TGTGCCAGCAGCTTAGTAACAGCCTCCTACGAGCAGTACTTC
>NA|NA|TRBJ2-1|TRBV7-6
CASSTAQSVYNEQFF
TGTGCCAGCAGCACCGCGCAGTCGGTATACAATGAGCAGTTCTTC
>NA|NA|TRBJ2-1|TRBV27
CASSLRFAGASLGEQFF
TGTGCCAGCAGTTTACGGTTTGCAGGGGCCTCCCTAGGGGAGCAGTTCTTC
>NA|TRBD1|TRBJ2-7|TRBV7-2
CASSLTPQGATYEQYF
TGTGCCAGCAGCTTAACTCCCCAGGGGGCGACATACGAGCAGTACTTC
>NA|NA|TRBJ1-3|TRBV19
CASGSGNTIYF
TGTGCCAGTGGATCTGGAAACACCATATATTTT
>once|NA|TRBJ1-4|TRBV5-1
CASSSGTTTNEKLFF
TGCGCCAGCAGCTCGGGGACAACAACTAATGAAAAACTGTTTTTT
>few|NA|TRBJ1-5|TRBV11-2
CASSLVVRANQPQHF
TGTGCCAGCAGCTTAGTGGTACGGGCAAATCAGCCCCAGCATTTT
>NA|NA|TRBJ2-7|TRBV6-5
CASSLGERGTYEQYF
TGTGCCAGCTCACTTGGGGAACGGGGAACCTACGAGCAGTACTTC
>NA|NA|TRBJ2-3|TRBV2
CASSMSSAFPDTQYF
TGTGCCAGCAGTATGTCTAGCGCATTCCCAGATACGCAGTATTTT
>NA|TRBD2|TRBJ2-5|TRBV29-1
CSSGTSGSETQYF
TGCAGCTCAGGGACTAGCGGGAGTGAGACCCAGTACTTC
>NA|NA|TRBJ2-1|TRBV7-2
CASSSDLPSSYNEQFF
TGTGCCAGCAGCTCGGACCTTCCAAGCTCCTACAATGAGCAGTTCTTC
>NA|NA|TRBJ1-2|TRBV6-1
CASSEERGGYTF
TGTGCCAGCAGTGAGGAAAGGGGAGGCTACACCTTC
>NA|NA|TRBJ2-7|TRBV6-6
CASSYGQPSYEQYF
TGTGCCAGCAGTTACGGGCAGCCTTCCTACGAGCAGTACTTC
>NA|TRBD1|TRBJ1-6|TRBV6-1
CASTQSRGLYSPLHF
TGTGCCAGCACCCAGAGCAGGGGGCTATATTCACCCCTCCACTTT
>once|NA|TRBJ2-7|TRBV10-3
CAIKNSRGSSYEQYF
TGTGCCATCAAGAACTCGCGGGGCAGCTCCTACGAGCAGTACTTC
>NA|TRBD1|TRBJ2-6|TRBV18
CASSPFRTGGSGANVLTF
TGTGCCAGCTCACCATTCAGGACAGGGGGGTCCGGGGCCAACGTCCTGACTTTC
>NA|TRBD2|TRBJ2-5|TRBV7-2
CASSPLGRGERETQYF
TGTGCCAGCAGCCCACTAGGTCGGGGGGAGCGGGAGACCCAGTACTTC
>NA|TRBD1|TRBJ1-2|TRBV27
CASSLTTGTGYGYTF
TGTGCCAGCAGTTTAACTACCGGGACAGGGTATGGCTACACCTTC
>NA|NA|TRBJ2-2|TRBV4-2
CASSQDPPEIPGELFF
TGTGCCAGCAGCCAAGATCCCCCGGAGATCCCCGGGGAGCTGTTTTTT
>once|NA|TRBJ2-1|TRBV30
CAWKGGAEEQFF
TGTGCCTGGAAAGGGGGGGCCGAGGAGCAGTTCTTC
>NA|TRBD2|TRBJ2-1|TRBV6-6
CASSLAGAKGDEQFF
TGTGCCAGCAGCTTAGCGGGAGCGAAAGGGGATGAGCAGTTCTTC
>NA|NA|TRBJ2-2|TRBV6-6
CASRTGSGELFF
TGTGCCAGCAGGACCGGGAGTGGGGAGCTGTTTTTT
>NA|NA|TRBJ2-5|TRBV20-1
CSARRAETQYF
TGCAGTGCTAGACGGGCGGAGACCCAGTACTTC
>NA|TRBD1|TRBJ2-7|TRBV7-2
CASSPQGAGRSYEQYF
TGTGCCAGCAGCCCCCAGGGGGCGGGGAGATCCTACGAGCAGTACTTC
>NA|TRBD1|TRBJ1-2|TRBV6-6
CASSYVGQVYGYTF
TGTGCCAGCAGTTATGTTGGACAGGTTTATGGCTACACCTTC
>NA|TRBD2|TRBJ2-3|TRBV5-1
CASSSSGGADTQYF
TGCGCCAGCAGCTCTAGCGGGGGGGCAGATACGCAGTATTTT
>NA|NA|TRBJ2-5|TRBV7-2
CASRGGGETQYF
TGTGCCAGCAGAGGAGGGGGAGAGACCCAGTACTTC
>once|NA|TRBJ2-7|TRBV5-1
CASSWNQGQPLNEQYF
TGCGCCAGCAGCTGGAACCAAGGACAGCCTCTAAACGAGCAGTACTTC
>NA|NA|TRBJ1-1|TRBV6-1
CASSEGGWVTEAFF
TGTGCCAGCAGTGAAGGCGGGTGGGTCACTGAAGCTTTCTTT
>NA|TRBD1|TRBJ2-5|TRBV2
CASRSRDSSQETQYF
TGTGCCAGCAGATCACGGGACAGCAGCCAAGAGACCCAGTACTTC
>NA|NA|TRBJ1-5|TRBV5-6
CASSPRGHNQPQHF
TGTGCCAGCAGTCCAAGGGGACATAATCAGCCCCAGCATTTT
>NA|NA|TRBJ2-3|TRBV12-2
CASRYPRTGVTDTQYF
TGTGCAAGTCGCTACCCCCGGACAGGGGTTACCGATACGCAGTATTTT
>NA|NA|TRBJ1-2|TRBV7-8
CASSHVGVRTGYGYTF
TGTGCCAGCAGCCATGTGGGGGTAAGAACAGGCTATGGCTACACCTTC
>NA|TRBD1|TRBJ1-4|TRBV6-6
CASRDGGTGGEKLFF
TGTGCCAGCAGGGACGGAGGGACAGGGGGTGAAAAACTGTTTTTT
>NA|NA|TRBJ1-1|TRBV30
CAWKISRGTEAFF
TGTGCCTGGAAGATAAGCAGGGGCACTGAAGCTTTCTTT
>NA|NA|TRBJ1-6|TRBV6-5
CASTQGTAGLALHF
TGTGCCAGCACCCAGGGCACCGCCGGTTTGGCCCTCCACTTT
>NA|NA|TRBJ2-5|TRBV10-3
CATGPNQETQYF
TGTGCCACCGGACCAAACCAAGAGACCCAGTACTTC
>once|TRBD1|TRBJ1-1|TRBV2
CASIPQGEGTEAFF
TGTGCCAGCATACCACAGGGGGAGGGCACTGAAGCTTTCTTT
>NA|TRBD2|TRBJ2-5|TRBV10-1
CASSDSRGGETQYF
TGCGCCAGCAGTGACTCCCGGGGGGGAGAGACCCAGTACTTC
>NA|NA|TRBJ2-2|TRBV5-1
CASSLVGSGELFF
TGCGCCAGCAGCTTAGTGGGTTCCGGGGAGCTGTTTTTT
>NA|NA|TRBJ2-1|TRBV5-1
CASAPLETYNEQFF
TGCGCCAGCGCCCCCCTGGAAACGTACAATGAGCAGTTCTTC
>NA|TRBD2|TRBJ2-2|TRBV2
CASSVWTSGVAGELFF
TGTGCCAGCAGTGTCTGGACTAGCGGGGTAGCCGGGGAGCTGTTTTTT
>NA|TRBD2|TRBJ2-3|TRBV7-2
CASSVKGTSGTDTQYF
TGTGCCAGCAGCGTAAAAGGGACTAGCGGCACAGATACGCAGTATTTT
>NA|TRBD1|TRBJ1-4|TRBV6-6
CASRGQGTTNEKLFF
TGTGCCAGCAGAGGACAGGGAACAACTAATGAAAAACTGTTTTTT
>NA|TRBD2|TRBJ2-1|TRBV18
CASSPSSSGSSYNEQFF
TGTGCCAGCTCACCATCCTCTAGCGGGAGCTCCTACAATGAGCAGTTCTTC